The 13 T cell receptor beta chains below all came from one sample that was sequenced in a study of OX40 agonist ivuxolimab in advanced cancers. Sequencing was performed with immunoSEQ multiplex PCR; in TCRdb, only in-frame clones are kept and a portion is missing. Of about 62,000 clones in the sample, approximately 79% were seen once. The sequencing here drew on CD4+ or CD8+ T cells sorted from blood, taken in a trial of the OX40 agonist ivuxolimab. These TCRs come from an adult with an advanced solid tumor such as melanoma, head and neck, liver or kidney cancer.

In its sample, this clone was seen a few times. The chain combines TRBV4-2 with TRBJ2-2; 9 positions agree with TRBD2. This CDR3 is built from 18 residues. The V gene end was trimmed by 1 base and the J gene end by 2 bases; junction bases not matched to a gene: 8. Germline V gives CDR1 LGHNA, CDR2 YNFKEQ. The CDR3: CASSQGSSTSGNTGELFF. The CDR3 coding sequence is TGTGCCAGCAGCCAAGGAAGCTCGACTAGCGGAAACACCGGGGAGCTGTTTTTT.

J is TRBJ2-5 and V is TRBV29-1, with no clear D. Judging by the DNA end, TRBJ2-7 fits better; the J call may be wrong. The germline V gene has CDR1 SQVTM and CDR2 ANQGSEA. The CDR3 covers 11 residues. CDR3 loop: CSVILNYEQYF. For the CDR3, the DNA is TGCAGCGTTATACTGAATTACGAGCAGTACTTC.

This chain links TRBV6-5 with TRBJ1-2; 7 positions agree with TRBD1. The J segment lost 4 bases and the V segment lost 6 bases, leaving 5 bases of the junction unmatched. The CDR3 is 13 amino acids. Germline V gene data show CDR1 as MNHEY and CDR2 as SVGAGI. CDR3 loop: CASSDGQAYGYTF. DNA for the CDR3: TGTGCCAGCAGCGACGGACAGGCCTATGGCTACACCTTC.

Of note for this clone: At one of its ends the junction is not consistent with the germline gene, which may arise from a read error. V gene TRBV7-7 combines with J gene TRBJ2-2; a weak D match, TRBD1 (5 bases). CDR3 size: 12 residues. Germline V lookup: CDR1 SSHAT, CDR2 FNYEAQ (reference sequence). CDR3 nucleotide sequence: TGTGCTAGCAACCCAGGGACCGGGGAGCTGTTTTTT. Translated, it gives CASNPGTGELFF.

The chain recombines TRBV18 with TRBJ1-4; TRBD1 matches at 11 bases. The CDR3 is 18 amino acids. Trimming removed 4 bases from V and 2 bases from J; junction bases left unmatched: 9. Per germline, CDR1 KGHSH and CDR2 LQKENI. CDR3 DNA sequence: TGTGCCAGCTCACGACCGGGACAGGGGGGTCAGACTAATGAAAAACTGTTTTTT. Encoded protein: CASSRPGQGGQTNEKLFF. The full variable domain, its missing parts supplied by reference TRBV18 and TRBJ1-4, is NAGVMQNPRHLVRRRGQEARLRCSPMKGHSHVYWYRQLPEEGLKFMVYLQKENIIDESGMPKERFSAEFPKEGPSILRIQQVVRGDSAAYFCASSRPGQGGQTNEKLFFGSGTQLSVL.

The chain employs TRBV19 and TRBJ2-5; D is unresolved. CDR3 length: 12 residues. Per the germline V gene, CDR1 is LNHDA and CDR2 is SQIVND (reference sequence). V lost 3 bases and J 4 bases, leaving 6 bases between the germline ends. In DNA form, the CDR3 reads TGTGCCAGTAGTATTCAGCGAGAGACCCAGTACTTC. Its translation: CASSIQRETQYF. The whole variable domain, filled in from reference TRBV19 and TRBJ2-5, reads DGGITQSPKYLFRKEGQNVTLSCEQNLNHDAMYWYRQDPGQGLRLIYYSQIVNDFQKGDIAEGYSVSREKKESFPLTVTSAQKNPTAFYLCASSIQRETQYFGPGTRLLVL.

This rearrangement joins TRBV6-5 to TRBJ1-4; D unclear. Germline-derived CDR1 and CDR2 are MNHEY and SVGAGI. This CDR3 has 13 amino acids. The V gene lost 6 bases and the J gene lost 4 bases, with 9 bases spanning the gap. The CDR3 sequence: CASRRRGNEKLFF. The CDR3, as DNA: TGTGCCAGCAGGAGACGGGGTAATGAAAAACTGTTTTTT.

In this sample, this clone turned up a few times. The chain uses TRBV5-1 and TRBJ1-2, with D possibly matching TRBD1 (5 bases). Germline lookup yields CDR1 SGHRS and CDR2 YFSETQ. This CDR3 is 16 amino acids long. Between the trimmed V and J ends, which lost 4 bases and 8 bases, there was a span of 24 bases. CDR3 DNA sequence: TGCGCCAGCAGCCCCGGAGATGCGCAGGGTAGGGGAGGCTACACCTTC. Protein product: CASSPGDAQGRGGYTF.

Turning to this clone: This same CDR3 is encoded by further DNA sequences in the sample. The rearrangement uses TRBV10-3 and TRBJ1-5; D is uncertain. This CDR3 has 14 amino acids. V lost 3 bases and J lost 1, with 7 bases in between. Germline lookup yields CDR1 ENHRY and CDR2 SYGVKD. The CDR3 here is CAISDPGSNQPQHF. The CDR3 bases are TGTGCCATCAGTGACCCGGGGAGCAATCAGCCCCAGCATTTT.

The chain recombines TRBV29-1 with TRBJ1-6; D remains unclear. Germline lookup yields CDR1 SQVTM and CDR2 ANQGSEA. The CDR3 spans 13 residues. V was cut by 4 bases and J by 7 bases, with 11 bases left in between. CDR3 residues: CSVASQENSPLHF. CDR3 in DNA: TGCAGCGTTGCAAGTCAGGAAAATTCACCCCTCCACTTT.

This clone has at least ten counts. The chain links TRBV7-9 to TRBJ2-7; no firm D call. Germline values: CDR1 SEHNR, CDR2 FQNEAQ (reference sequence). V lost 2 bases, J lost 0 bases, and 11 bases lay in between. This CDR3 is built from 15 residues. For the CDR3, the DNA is TGTGCCAGCAGCTTAACAGTCGGCTTCTCCTACGAGCAGTACTTC. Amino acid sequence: CASSLTVGFSYEQYF.

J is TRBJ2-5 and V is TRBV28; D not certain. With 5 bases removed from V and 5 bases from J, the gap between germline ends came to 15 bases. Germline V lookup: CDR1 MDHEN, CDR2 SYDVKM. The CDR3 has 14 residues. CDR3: CASSRLGLEETQYF. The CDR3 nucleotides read TGTGCCAGCAGTCGGTTGGGTCTGGAGGAGACCCAGTACTTC.

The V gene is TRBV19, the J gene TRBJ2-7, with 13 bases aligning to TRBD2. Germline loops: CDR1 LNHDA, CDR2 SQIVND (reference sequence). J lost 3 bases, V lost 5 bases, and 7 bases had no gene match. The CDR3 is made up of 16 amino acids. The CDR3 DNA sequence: TGTGCCAGTAGTGCCGGAAGACTAGCGGGAGGCTACGAGCAGTACTTC. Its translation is CASSAGRLAGGYEQYF.